The rows below give T cell receptor beta chains drawn from one sample of a study of blood T cell repertoires in COVID-19. Assay: immunoSEQ multiplex PCR; the TCRdb copy retains only in-frame clones and omits some. The sample includes about 300,000 clones, more than 75% of them seen just once. The sample taken for sequencing was PBMCs or T cells enriched from blood (not recorded which). Every receptor here comes from a man aged 30-40 years who had recovered from COVID-19. CDR3s include the opening cysteine and the closing phenylalanine or tryptophan. A D gene is named only where the DNA matches it firmly. Only some rows state a clone size, as once, few, many or a class for expanded clones.

TRBV4-2,TRBJ1-4,16,-,TRBD1,TGTGCCAGCAGCCCACGACAGGGGCCAACTAATGAAAAACTGTTTTTT,CASSPRQGPTNEKLFF
TRBV4-1,TRBJ2-5,15,-,-,TGCGCCAGCAGCCAAGCCGGCAGAGACTTAGGGACCCAGTACTTC,CASSQAGRDLGTQYF
TRBV2,TRBJ1-2,14,once,-,TGTGCCAGCAGACGACAGGTTCGCAACTATGGCTACACCTTC,CASRRQVRNYGYTF
TRBV5-1,TRBJ1-2,13,-,-,TGCGCCAGCAGCTTGGACAGCGGATATGGCTACACCTTC,CASSLDSGYGYTF
TRBV18,TRBJ2-7,15,-,TRBD1,TGTGCCAGCTCCCCAGGGACAGGGGGGTCCTACGAGCAGTACTTC,CASSPGTGGSYEQYF
TRBV6-1,TRBJ1-5,17,-,-,TGTGCCAGCAGTGAAATGATCGGGGGGCTGATAACTCAGCCCCAGCATTTT,CASSEMIGGLITQPQHF
TRBV7-6,TRBJ2-7,16,once,TRBD1,TGTGCCAGCAGCTTAATAGTTGGGACAGGGGTCTCCGAGCAGTACTTC,CASSLIVGTGVSEQYF
TRBV5-1,TRBJ2-5,16,-,TRBD1,TGCGCCAGCAGCTCAAGCCCCGGGACAGGGGAAGAGACCCAGTACTTC,CASSSSPGTGEETQYF
TRBV7-2,TRBJ1-5,13,-,-,TGTGCCAGCAGCTTAACGGAGGGTCAGCCCCAGCATTTT,CASSLTEGQPQHF
TRBV4-2,TRBJ1-2,18,-,TRBD1,TGTGCCAGCAGCCAAGGGACCGGGACAGGGGATCACCTAAATGGCTACACCTTC,CASSQGTGTGDHLNGYTF
TRBV6-5,TRBJ2-6,12,-,-,TGTGCCAGCAGGCAGGGAGCCAACGTCCTGACTTTC,CASRQGANVLTF
TRBV7-2,TRBJ2-7,17,-,TRBD1,TGTGCCAGCAGCTCCCGCCCGGGACAGGGGGCGCACTACGAGCAGTACTTC,CASSSRPGQGAHYEQYF
TRBV5-1,TRBJ2-2,15,-,TRBD2,TGCGCCAGCAGGGGGACTAGCGGTCACACCGGGGAGCTGTTTTTT,CASRGTSGHTGELFF
TRBV30,TRBJ1-3,14,-,TRBD1,TGTGCCTGGACGACAGGGAGCTCTGGAAACACCATATATTTT,CAWTTGSSGNTIYF
TRBV30,TRBJ1-2,12,-,-,TGTGCCTGGAACCTCGGGAACTATGGCTACACCTTC,CAWNLGNYGYTF
TRBV14,TRBJ2-7,16,-,TRBD2,TGTGCCAGCAGTCAAGGGAGGGCTAGCGCTTTCGGTGAGCAGTACTTC,CASSQGRASAFGEQYF
TRBV5-6,TRBJ1-1,16,-,-,TGTGCCAGCAGCTTTGATATTGGGAGAGGGAACACTGAAGCTTTCTTT,CASSFDIGRGNTEAFF
TRBV11-3,TRBJ2-1,12,-,-,TGTGCCAGCAGCACTTCTTTCAATGAGCAGTTCTTC,CASSTSFNEQFF
TRBV2,TRBJ2-2,15,-,TRBD1,TGTGCCAGCAGCCGGGACAGGGGGCGCGGCGGGGAGCTGTTTTTT,CASSRDRGRGGELFF
TRBV30,TRBJ2-5,15,-,TRBD2,TGTGCCTGGAGGCCAGCGGGGGCCGCCCAAGAGACCCAGTACTTC,CAWRPAGAAQETQYF
TRBV11-3,TRBJ2-2,13,-,-,TGTGCCAGCAGCTTAAGCGTTACCGGGGAGCTGTTTTTT,CASSLSVTGELFF
TRBV24-1,TRBJ2-5,16,-,-,TGTGCCACCAGTGACCAACAGGGCTCGAGAGGGGAGACCCAGTACTTC,CATSDQQGSRGETQYF
TRBV28,TRBJ1-2,14,-,-,TGTGCCAGCAGTTGGGGAGGGGTTAGGTATGGCTACACCTTC,CASSWGGVRYGYTF
TRBV14,TRBJ1-6,16,-,-,TGTGCCAGCAGCCAATTGCCGAGCTCCTATAATTCACCCCTCCACTTT,CASSQLPSSYNSPLHF
TRBV5-1,TRBJ2-1,16,few,TRBD1,TGCGCCAGCAGCTTGGTGAGTGGACAGGGGGCCAATGAGCAGTTCTTC,CASSLVSGQGANEQFF
TRBV10-1,TRBJ2-1,16,-,TRBD2,TGCGCCAGCAGTGAGTCGGCGGGAGTGGGTGGGAATGAGCAGTTCTTC,CASSESAGVGGNEQFF
TRBV19,TRBJ1-2,15,once,-,TGTGCCAGTAGTCCCGTAGAGGGGGTAGGCTATGGCTACACCTTC,CASSPVEGVGYGYTF
TRBV19,TRBJ2-3,14,once,TRBD1,TGTGCCAGTAGTGAGACAGGGGGAACAGATACGCAGTATTTT,CASSETGGTDTQYF
TRBV27,TRBJ2-5,18,-,TRBD2,TGTGCCAGCAGTTTATCACGACGAGCGGGAGTTCCGCAAGGGACCCAGTACTTC,CASSLSRRAGVPQGTQYF